The source of this TCR beta chain is a study of control samples from healthy donors and cancer patients. Clones were read by immunoSEQ multiplex PCR, and TCRdb kept only the in-frame ones, dropping some. The table has some 51,000 clones, around 90% seen once. This CDR3 is built from 13 residues. Trimming removed 6 bases at V and 4 bases at J, with 10 bases between. Germline loops: CDR1 MNHEY, CDR2 SVGAGI. The V and J genes are TRBV6-5 and TRBJ2-1; maybe TRBD2 (6 bases). This sequence was found in a man aged 50 or older in good health. Sequenced material: blood. CDR3 protein: CASSTGLYNEQFF. The CDR3 DNA follows: TGTGCCAGCAGCACGGGACTTTACAATGAGCAGTTCTTC.